The T cell receptor (beta chain) described here comes from a study of T cells in Graves' hyperthyroidism and ophthalmopathy. This clonotype was counted at least ten times. The V end lost 4 bases, the J end lost 5 bases, and 11 bases lay between the germline ends. The CDR3 covers 14 residues. The germline CDR1 and CDR2 sequences are SGHDN and FVKESK. Template material for amplifying TCR beta CDR3 regions consisted of RNA transcripts. The TCR CDR3 was amplified in a first-round RT-PCR using the HTBI primer set. Each CDR3 protein is one row after TCRdb ran MiXCR on the multiplex PCR reads. The sample lists fewer than 400,000 distinct CDR3 sequences; approximately 15% were seen once. Absence of ophthalmopathy progression within 18 months defined stable Graves' hyperthyroidism.

V gene TRBV14 combines with J gene TRBJ2-2, with a possible D match to TRBD1 (6 bases). This clonotype originated in a young man with Graves' hyperthyroidism. Sequencing was done on a sample of blood. DNA of the CDR3: TGTGCCAGCAGCCTACAGGGTTGGACCGGGGAGCTGTTTTTT. Its translation is CASSLQGWTGELFF.